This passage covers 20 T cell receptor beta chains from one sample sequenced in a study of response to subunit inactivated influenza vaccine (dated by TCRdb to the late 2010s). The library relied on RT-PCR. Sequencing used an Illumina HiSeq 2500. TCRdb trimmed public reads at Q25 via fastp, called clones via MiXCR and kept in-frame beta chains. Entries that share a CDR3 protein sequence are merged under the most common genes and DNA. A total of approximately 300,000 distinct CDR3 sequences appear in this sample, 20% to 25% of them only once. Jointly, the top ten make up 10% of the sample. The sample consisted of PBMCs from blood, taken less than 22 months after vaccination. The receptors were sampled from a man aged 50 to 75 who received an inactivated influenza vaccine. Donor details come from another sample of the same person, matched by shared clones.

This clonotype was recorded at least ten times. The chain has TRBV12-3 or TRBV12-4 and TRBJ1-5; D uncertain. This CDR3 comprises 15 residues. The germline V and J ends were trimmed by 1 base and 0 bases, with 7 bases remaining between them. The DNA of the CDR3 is TGTGCCAGCAGTTTAGGCTGGATTAGCAATCAGCCCCAGCATTTT. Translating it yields CASSLGWISNQPQHF.

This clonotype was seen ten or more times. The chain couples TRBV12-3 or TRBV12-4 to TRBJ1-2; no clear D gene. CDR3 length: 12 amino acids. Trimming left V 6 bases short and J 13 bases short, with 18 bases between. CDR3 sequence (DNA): TGTGCCAGCAGCCTCGGACGTGGGCGTCTCACCTTC. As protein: CASSLGRGRLTF.

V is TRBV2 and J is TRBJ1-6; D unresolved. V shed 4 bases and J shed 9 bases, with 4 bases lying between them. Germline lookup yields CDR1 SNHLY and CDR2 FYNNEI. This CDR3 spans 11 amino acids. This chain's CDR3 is CASSGSSPLHF. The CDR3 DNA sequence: TGTGCCAGCAGTGGGTCTTCACCCCTCCACTTT.

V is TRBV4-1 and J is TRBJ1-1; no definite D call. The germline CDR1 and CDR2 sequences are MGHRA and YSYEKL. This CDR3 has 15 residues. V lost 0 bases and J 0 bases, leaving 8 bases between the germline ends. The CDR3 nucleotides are TGCGCCAGCAGCCAAGATTTTCCCATGAACACTGAAGCTTTCTTT. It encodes CASSQDFPMNTEAFF.

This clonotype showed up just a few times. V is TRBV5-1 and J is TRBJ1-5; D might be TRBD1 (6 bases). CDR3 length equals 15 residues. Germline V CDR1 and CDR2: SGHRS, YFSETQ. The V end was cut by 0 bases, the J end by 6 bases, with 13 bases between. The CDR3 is CASSLDPGEAQPQHF. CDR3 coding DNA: TGCGCCAGCAGCTTGGACCCAGGGGAGGCTCAGCCCCAGCATTTT.

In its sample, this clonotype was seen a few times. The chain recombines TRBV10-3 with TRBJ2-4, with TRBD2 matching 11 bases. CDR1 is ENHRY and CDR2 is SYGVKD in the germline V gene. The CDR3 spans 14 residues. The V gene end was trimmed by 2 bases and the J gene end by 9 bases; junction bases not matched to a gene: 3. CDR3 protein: CAISETSGSSIQYF. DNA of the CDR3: TGTGCCATCAGTGAGACTAGCGGGAGCAGCATTCAGTACTTC.

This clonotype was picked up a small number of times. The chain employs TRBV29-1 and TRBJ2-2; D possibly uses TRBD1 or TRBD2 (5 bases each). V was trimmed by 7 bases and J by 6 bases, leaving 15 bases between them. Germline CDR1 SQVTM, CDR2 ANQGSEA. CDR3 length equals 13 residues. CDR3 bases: TGCAGCGGGGGGACGGCCGCGGCCGGGGAGCTGTTTTTT. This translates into CSGGTAAAGELFF.

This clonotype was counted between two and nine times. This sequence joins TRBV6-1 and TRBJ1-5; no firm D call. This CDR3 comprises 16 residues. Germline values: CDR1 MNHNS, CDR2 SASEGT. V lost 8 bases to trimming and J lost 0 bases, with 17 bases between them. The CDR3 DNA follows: TGTGCCAGCGCCGGGTCCGGGAGATATAGCAATCAGCCCCAGCATTTT. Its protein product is CASAGSGRYSNQPQHF.

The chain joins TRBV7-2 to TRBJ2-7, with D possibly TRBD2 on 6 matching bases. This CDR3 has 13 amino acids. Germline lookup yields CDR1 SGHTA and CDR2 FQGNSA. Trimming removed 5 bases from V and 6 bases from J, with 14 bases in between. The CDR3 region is CASSLTRGPEQYF. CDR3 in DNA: TGTGCCAGCAGCCTTACGCGGGGCCCCGAGCAGTACTTC.

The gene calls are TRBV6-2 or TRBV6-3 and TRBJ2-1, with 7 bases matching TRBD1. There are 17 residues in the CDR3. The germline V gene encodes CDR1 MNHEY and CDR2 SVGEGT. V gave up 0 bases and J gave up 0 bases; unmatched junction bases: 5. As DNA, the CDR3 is TGTGCCAGCAGTTACTCAAGGGGGCTCAGCTCCTACAATGAGCAGTTCTTC. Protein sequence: CASSYSRGLSSYNEQFF.

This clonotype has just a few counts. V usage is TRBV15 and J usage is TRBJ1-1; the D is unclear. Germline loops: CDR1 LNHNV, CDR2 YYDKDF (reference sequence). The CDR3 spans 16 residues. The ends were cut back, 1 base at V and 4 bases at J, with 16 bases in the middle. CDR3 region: CATSRGRGYRGTEAFF. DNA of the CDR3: TGTGCCACCAGCAGAGGACGAGGGTATCGGGGCACTGAAGCTTTCTTT.

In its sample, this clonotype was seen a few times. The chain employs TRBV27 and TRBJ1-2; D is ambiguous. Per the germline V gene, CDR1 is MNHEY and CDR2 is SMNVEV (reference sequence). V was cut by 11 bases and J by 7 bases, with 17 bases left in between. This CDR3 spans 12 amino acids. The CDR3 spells CASRERTRGYTF. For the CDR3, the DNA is TGTGCCTCCCGGGAGCGCACCCGTGGCTACACCTTC.

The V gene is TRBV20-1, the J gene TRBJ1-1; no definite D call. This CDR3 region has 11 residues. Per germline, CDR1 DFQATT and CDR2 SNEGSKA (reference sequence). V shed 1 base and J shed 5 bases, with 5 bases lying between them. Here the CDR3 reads CSARAGTEAFF. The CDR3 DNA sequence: TGCAGTGCTAGAGCGGGGACTGAAGCTTTCTTT.

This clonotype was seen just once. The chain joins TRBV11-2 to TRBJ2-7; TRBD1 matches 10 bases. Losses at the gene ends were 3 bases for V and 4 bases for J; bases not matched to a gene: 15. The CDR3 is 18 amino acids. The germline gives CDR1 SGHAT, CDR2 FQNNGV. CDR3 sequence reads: CASSFHPLDGQGVYEQYF. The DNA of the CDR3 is TGTGCCAGCAGCTTCCACCCTCTCGATGGACAGGGGGTTTACGAGCAGTACTTC.

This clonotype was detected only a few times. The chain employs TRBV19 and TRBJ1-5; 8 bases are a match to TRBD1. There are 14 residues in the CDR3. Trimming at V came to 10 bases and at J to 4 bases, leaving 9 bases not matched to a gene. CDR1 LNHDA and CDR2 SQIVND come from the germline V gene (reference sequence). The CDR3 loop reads CATQGRTGNQPQHF. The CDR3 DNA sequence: TGTGCCACCCAAGGGAGGACAGGGAATCAGCCCCAGCATTTT.

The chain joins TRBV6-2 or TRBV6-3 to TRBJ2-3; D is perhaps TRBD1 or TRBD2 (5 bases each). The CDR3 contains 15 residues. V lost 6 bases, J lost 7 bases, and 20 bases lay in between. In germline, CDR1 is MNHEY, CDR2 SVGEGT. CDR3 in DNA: TGTGCCAGCAGAGACGGGACCCGCCCGCTGCATACGCAGTATTTT. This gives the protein CASRDGTRPLHTQYF.

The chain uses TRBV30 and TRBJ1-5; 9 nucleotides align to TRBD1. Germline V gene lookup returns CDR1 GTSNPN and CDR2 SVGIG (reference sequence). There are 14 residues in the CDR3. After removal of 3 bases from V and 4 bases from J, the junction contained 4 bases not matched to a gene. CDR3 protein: CAWSEGQGNQPQHF. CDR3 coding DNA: TGTGCCTGGAGCGAGGGACAGGGTAATCAGCCCCAGCATTTT.

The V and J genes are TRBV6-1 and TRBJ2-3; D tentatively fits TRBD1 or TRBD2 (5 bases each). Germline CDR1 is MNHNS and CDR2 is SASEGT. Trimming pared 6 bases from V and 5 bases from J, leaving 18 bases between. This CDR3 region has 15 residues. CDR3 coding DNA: TGTGCCAGCAGACTGGACTCGCGGCAGGGAGATACGCAGTATTTT. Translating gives CASRLDSRQGDTQYF.

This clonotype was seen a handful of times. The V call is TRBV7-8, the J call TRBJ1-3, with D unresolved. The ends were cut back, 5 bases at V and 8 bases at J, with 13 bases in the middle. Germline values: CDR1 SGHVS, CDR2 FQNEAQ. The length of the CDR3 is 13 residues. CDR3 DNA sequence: TGTGCCAGCAGCCGCGGATCTGGGTACACCATATATTTT. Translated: CASSRGSGYTIYF.

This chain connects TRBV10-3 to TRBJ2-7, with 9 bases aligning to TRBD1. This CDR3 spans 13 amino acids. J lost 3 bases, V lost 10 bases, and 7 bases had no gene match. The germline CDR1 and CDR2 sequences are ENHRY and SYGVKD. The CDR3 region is CATKDRGHYEQYF. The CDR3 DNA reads TGTGCCACCAAGGACAGGGGACACTACGAGCAGTACTTC.